This is a list of T cell receptor beta chains from one sample in a study of Graves' ophthalmopathy and Graves' hyperthyroidism. TCRdb used MiXCR to reprocess the multiplex PCR reads, holding one entry per CDR3 protein. The sample lists 340,000 or so distinct CDR3 sequences, under 20% occurring once. What was sequenced was peripheral blood. The receptors stem from an adult man with Graves' ophthalmopathy. The CDR3 runs from the conserved cysteine through the conserved F or W. D genes are given only for firm matches. Only some rows state a clone size, as once, few, many or a class for expanded clones.

size: many; D: -; J: TRBJ1-6; V: TRBV11-2; DNA: TGTGCCAGCAGCACGCGGGACGTGTCCCTCCACTTT; CDR3: CASSTRDVSLHF
size: many; D: -; J: TRBJ2-1; V: TRBV6-5; DNA: TGTGCCAGCAGTTACGTGGGGAGCTCCTACAATGAGCAGTTCTTC; CDR3: CASSYVGSSYNEQFF
size: many; D: TRBD2; J: TRBJ2-5; V: TRBV25-1; DNA: TGTGCCAGCAGTGAATTTGCGGGAGTGGGTCAAGAGACCCAGTACTTC; CDR3: CASSEFAGVGQETQYF
size: -; D: -; J: TRBJ1-1; V: TRBV2; DNA: TGTGCCAGCAGTGCGGACGGTACTGAAGCTTTCTTT; CDR3: CASSADGTEAFF
size: many; D: -; J: TRBJ2-5; V: TRBV11-2; DNA: TGTGCCAGCGGCCGCCCCCCACAAGAGACCCAGTACTTC; CDR3: CASGRPPQETQYF
size: many; D: TRBD1; J: TRBJ1-2; V: TRBV9; DNA: TGTGCCAGCAGCGCGTTTGACAGGGACTATGGCTACACCTTC; CDR3: CASSAFDRDYGYTF
size: many; D: TRBD1; J: TRBJ1-5; V: TRBV5-1; DNA: TGCGCCAGCAGCTTGACGACAGGGAGAAATCAGCCCCAGCATTTT; CDR3: CASSLTTGRNQPQHF
size: many; D: -; J: TRBJ1-5; V: TRBV20-1; DNA: TGCAGTGCTATTCCGGGACTTAGCAATCAGCCCCAGCATTTT; CDR3: CSAIPGLSNQPQHF
size: few; D: -; J: TRBJ2-2; V: TRBV4-1; DNA: TGCGCCAGCAGCCAAGGGGGTATCGGGGAGCTGTTTTTT; CDR3: CASSQGGIGELFF
size: -; D: -; J: TRBJ1-5; V: TRBV20-1; DNA: TGCAGTGCTAGACGGACTGGAGACTTATCAGCCCAGCATTTT; CDR3: CSARRTGDLSAQHF
size: many; D: -; J: TRBJ1-1; V: TRBV20-1; DNA: TGCAGTGCCCCGCCGTGGGGGGCAGACACTGAAGCTTTCTTT; CDR3: CSAPPWGADTEAFF
size: few; D: TRBD1; J: TRBJ1-2; V: TRBV6-5; DNA: TGTGCCAGCAGTTTGACAGGGGGCGCGTTGTATGGCTACACCTTC; CDR3: CASSLTGGALYGYTF
size: -; D: -; J: TRBJ2-2; V: TRBV12-3/TRBV12-4; DNA: TGTGCCAGCAGACCGGACAGACCCACCGGGGAGCTGTTTTTT; CDR3: CASRPDRPTGELFF
size: many; D: -; J: TRBJ2-7; V: TRBV6-5; DNA: TGTGCCAGCAGTTACGGGCCAGGGCGATCTACCTACGAGCAGTACTTC; CDR3: CASSYGPGRSTYEQYF
size: many; D: -; J: TRBJ2-3; V: TRBV29-1; DNA: TGCAGCGTTGGCAGTGGCACAGATACGCAGTATTTT; CDR3: CSVGSGTDTQYF
size: many; D: TRBD2; J: TRBJ2-7; V: TRBV3-1; DNA: TGTGCCAGCAGCCAAGACTGGTCGGGGGGGGATTCCTACGAGCAGTACTTC; CDR3: CASSQDWSGGDSYEQYF
size: many; D: -; J: TRBJ1-1; V: TRBV3-1; DNA: TGTGCCAGCAGCCACCAGGGATATGAAGCTTTCTTT; CDR3: CASSHQGYEAFF
size: many; D: -; J: TRBJ2-5; V: TRBV27; DNA: TGTGCCAGCAGTTGGGGGGATCAAGAGACCCAGTACTTC; CDR3: CASSWGDQETQYF
size: -; D: TRBD2; J: TRBJ2-5; V: TRBV11-2; DNA: TGTGCCAGCAGCCACCGGACTAGCGGGGAAGAGACCCAGTACTTC; CDR3: CASSHRTSGEETQYF
size: many; D: TRBD1; J: TRBJ1-1; V: TRBV6-5; DNA: TGTGCCAGCAGGCAAACAGGGGGCACTGAAGCTTTCTTT; CDR3: CASRQTGGTEAFF
size: many; D: TRBD2; J: TRBJ2-2; V: TRBV29-1; DNA: TGCAGCGTTGTGCGAGCGGGAGATGACACCGGGGAGCTGTTTTTT; CDR3: CSVVRAGDDTGELFF
size: many; D: -; J: TRBJ2-5; V: TRBV7-9; DNA: TGTGCCAGCAGCTTACGTCCGGGAGAGGGCCAAGAGACCCAGTACTTC; CDR3: CASSLRPGEGQETQYF
size: many; D: -; J: TRBJ1-2; V: TRBV27; DNA: TGTGCCAGCGCCCACAAACTAGAAGGGACGGCGGGAGTCTATGGCTACACCTTC; CDR3: CASAHKLEGTAGVYGYTF
size: many; D: TRBD1; J: TRBJ1-2; V: TRBV4-1; DNA: TGCGCCAGCAGCCCAGCCGGTGCAGGGGGCGACTATGGCTACACCTTC; CDR3: CASSPAGAGGDYGYTF
size: many; D: TRBD1; J: TRBJ1-1; V: TRBV5-1; DNA: TGCGCCAGCACCTTTAACAGGGGCAACACTGAAGCTTTCTTT; CDR3: CASTFNRGNTEAFF
size: many; D: -; J: TRBJ1-3; V: TRBV12-3/TRBV12-4; DNA: TGTGCCAGCACCCTCTGGCGGGTCCTCGGAAACACCATATATTTT; CDR3: CASTLWRVLGNTIYF
size: many; D: TRBD2; J: TRBJ2-7; V: TRBV7-6; DNA: TGTGCCAGCAGCAAGGGGACTAGCGGGAGGAGATACGAGCAGTACTTC; CDR3: CASSKGTSGRRYEQYF
size: many; D: -; J: TRBJ1-2; V: TRBV6-5; DNA: TGTGCCAGCAGTTACTTGGACAGTAACTATGGCTACACCTTC; CDR3: CASSYLDSNYGYTF
size: many; D: -; J: TRBJ2-2; V: TRBV12-3/TRBV12-4; DNA: TGTGCCAGCAGTTTACAGGTTACCGGGGAGCTGTTTTTT; CDR3: CASSLQVTGELFF
size: -; D: TRBD2; J: TRBJ2-5; V: TRBV7-2; DNA: TGTGCCAGCAGCCCGCGACTAGCGGGAGTAGGGCAAGAGACCCAGTACTTC; CDR3: CASSPRLAGVGQETQYF
size: many; D: TRBD1; J: TRBJ2-7; V: TRBV30; DNA: TGTGCCAGCGGACAGGGTCGTCTATCCCGCTACGAGCAGTACTTC; CDR3: CASGQGRLSRYEQYF
size: -; D: -; J: TRBJ2-5; V: TRBV10-2; DNA: TGCGCCAGCAGTGATCCGGGGACCGAGACCCAGTACTTC; CDR3: CASSDPGTETQYF
size: -; D: -; J: TRBJ2-2; V: TRBV12-3/TRBV12-4; DNA: TGTGCCAGCAGGCTGGGGAATCGACTGAACACCGGGGAGCTGTTTTTT; CDR3: CASRLGNRLNTGELFF
size: many; D: TRBD1; J: TRBJ2-7; V: TRBV10-3; DNA: TGTGCCATCAGTGAGGCAGGACAGGGTGGAGAGCAGTACTTC; CDR3: CAISEAGQGGEQYF
size: many; D: -; J: TRBJ2-5; V: TRBV4-2; DNA: TGTGCCAGCAGCCAAGAAGTACGCGAAGGGACCCAGTACTTC; CDR3: CASSQEVREGTQYF